This TCR beta chain is drawn from a study of T cells in Graves' hyperthyroidism and ophthalmopathy. Study-level information: Initial diagnosis, before any treatment, was when peripheral blood was collected.

Researchers amplified the TCR beta CDR3 regions from RNA transcripts. Initially, a first-round RT-PCR of the TCR CDR3 employed the HTBI primer set. From the multiplex PCR reads, TCRdb called clonotypes with MiXCR, one entry per CDR3 protein. Of under 300,000 distinct CDR3 sequences in the sample, approximately 23% were seen once. Study-wide results and limits: In the analysis, a 13 V-J model separated ophthalmopathy from stable hyperthyroidism. The blood repertoire included most of the expanded thyroid clonotypes above 0.001.

Each diagnosis drew on symptoms, thyroxine, TRAb, thyroid ultrasound and orbital computed tomography findings. This clonotype came up a few times. Its antigen is still unknown. V gave up 4 bases and J gave up 0 bases, with 13 bases separating them. Germline values: CDR1 SGHRS, CDR2 YFSETQ. This CDR3 is built from 16 residues. The sequence came from a man aged 30-40 years with Graves' ophthalmopathy. The chain uses TRBV5-1 and TRBJ2-2; TRBD2 is a possible D gene (6 bases). Sequencing input: blood. This CDR3 reads CASSIGDSANTGELFF. Here the CDR3 DNA reads TGCGCCAGCAGCATCGGGGACTCCGCGAACACCGGGGAGCTGTTTTTT.